This T cell receptor beta chain came from a study of Ad26.COV2.S vaccination and SARS-CoV-2 variants. Study findings and constraints: Possibly, TCR breadth and depth analyses underestimated total T cell responses.

Concerning this clone itself: Its antigen is currently unknown.

CDR3 length: 21 amino acids. As for treatment: roughly 18 received Ad26.COV2.S at low or high dose, single or two shots; several received placebo; per-sample allocation not given. Sampling occurred on day 63 after the first vaccine or placebo injection. Produced via immunoSEQ multiplex PCR; TCRdb's table is partial and in-frame only. The data contain about 350,000 clones, 88% of them singletons. The chain is built from TRBV21-1 and TRBJ2-4; the D call in the table, TRBD2, was not verified against the DNA. TRBV21-1 corresponds to a pseudogene. Source: peripheral blood, taken in a trial of Ad26.COV2.S vaccine versus placebo. This sequence originates from a person between 18 and 65 years old who received the Ad26.COV2.S COVID-19 vaccine or a placebo. The CDR3 reads CASSKRGRGPYIAEDKNIQYF. CDR3 sequence (DNA): TGTGCCAGCAGCAAACGGGGCCGGGGCCCCTACATAGCGGAGGACAAAAACATTCAGTACTTC.